This T cell receptor beta chain was captured by sequencing in a study of T cell responses to AZD1222 COVID-19 vaccine (dated by TCRdb to the early 2020s). Notes on the research overall: AZD1222 recipients whose second dose came at about 4 weeks and those whose second dose came at about 12 weeks were combined into one group, since spike-specific TCR depth and breadth did not differ between the two schedules. TCR sequencing was performed for about 240 trial participants, of whom 200 to 220 were given two doses of AZD1222 and around 25 were given two doses of MenACWY control vaccine. Trial participants were enrolled by age into subgroups of 18-55, 56-69 and 70-plus years, and 148, 28 and 57 TCR-sequenced participants, respectively, were included in these subgroups. Summary of the overall study and its limitations: The 56-69-year group was small, and its depth increase did not reach significance, likely because of low power. Conclusions about previously exposed vaccinees were limited because only five to seven AZD1222 recipients were SARS-CoV-2 seropositive at baseline. Spike-specific TCR breadth and depth rose significantly after two AZD1222 doses compared with day 0 and with MenACWY recipients. Most participants were white British and females outnumbered males, and the authors suggested that clonal diversity may have been underestimated. Reportedly, almost half of the unique spike-specific TCRs recognized epitopes lying outside the regions that are mutated in the B.1.351 and B.1.1.7 variants. Vaccine-associated CD4 TCRs spanned the whole spike protein, with dominant responses in regions 160-218 and 743-854. Because no samples from the day 14 peak response were available, repertoires could be characterized only after the peak T cell response.

Reading the label with the study, this specimen's time point is: baseline before first vaccination. Vaccinee samples were obtained from the UK trials COV001 and COV002, which included a single-blind randomized controlled phase 2/3 trial of AZD1222 (ChAdOx1 nCoV-19) in healthy adults. For TCRbeta chain sequencing, PBMC samples were collected from trial participants at day 0 and at day 28 after the second dose. At the junction V is shortened by 5 bases and J by 4 bases; bases outside the gene matches: 13. Taken from cysteine to phenylalanine, the CDR3 has 15 residues. Only CDR3 DNA is held: 45 bases, read in frame from base 1. The germline V gene gives CDR1 as SQVTM and CDR2 as ANQGSEA. As concerns this clone: The target of this receptor is not known. Nothing much larger sits one base from this clone, and base qualities are not available.

The CDR3 regions of human TCRbeta chains were subjected to immunosequencing. The original methods were these. TCRs in the repertoires were matched against a reference library of SARS-CoV-2-specific TCRs that had been generated with the MIRA antigen-specificity platform. Breadth was defined as the fraction of unique TCRs that were SARS-CoV-2-associated. Depth was defined as the fraction of total T cells that were SARS-CoV-2-associated. Each spike-specific TCR was assigned to its reactive spike region and to a CD4 or CD8 class using the MIRA data. Log10-transformed breadth and depth values were compared by one-way ANOVA with Sidak's multiple comparisons tests. This immuneACCESS table, as held by TCRdb, lists in-frame sequences with V and J called but not all clones. Of the missing ones, under half trace to an unresolved V gene in checked studies; the others have no known cause. For V, J and clone size, that table is used; D and trimming come from the DNA. The sample data list around 160,000 clones, and 90% to 95% of these were observed just once. Under 1.5% of the sample belongs to the ten largest clones.

This TCR came from an adult in good health. The material sequenced was peripheral blood, taken on day 0 of AZD1222 vaccination. Recombination linked TRBV29-1 to TRBJ1-2, with 7 bases matching TRBD1. The base sequence is TGCAGCGTTAATAAGGGACAGCCTCTACCCTATGGCTACACCTTC. This sequence encodes CSVNKGQPLPYGYTF.